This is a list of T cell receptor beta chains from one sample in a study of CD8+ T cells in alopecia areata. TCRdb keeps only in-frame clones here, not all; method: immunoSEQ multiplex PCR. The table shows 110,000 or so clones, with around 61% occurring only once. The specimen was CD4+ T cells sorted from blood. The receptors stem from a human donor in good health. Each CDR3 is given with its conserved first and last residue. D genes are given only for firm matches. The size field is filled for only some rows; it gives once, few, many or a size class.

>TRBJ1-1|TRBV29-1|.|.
TGCAGCGCCGATTTAGCGGGCCAGAACACTGAAGCTTTCTTT
CSADLAGQNTEAFF
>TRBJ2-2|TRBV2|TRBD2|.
TGTGCCAGCAGAAGCGGGGGATCGGGGACCGGGGAGCTGTTTTTT
CASRSGGSGTGELFF
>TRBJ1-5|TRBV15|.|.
TGTGCCACCAGCAAAGGGGAACTTGGCAATCAGCCCCAGCATTTT
CATSKGELGNQPQHF
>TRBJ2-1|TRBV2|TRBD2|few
TGTGCCAGCAGAGAAGGGACTAGCGGGGGTTACAATGAGCAGTTCTTC
CASREGTSGGYNEQFF
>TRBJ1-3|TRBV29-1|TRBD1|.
TGCAGCGTTGGCACCTGGACAGGGACTGGAAACACCATATATTTT
CSVGTWTGTGNTIYF
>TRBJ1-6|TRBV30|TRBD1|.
TGTGCCTGGAGTCAGGGCAGGGGGCAAAATTCACCCCTCCACTTT
CAWSQGRGQNSPLHF
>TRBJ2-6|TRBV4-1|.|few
TGCGCCAGCAGCCAAGAGAGGAGCAGGGCCAACGTCCTGACTTTC
CASSQERSRANVLTF
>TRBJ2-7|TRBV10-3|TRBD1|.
TGTGCCATCAGGCCCGACAGGGCTAATTCCTACGAGCAGTACTTC
CAIRPDRANSYEQYF
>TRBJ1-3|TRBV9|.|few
TGTGCCAGCAGCGGGATAGGAGGCTCTGGAAACACCATATATTTT
CASSGIGGSGNTIYF
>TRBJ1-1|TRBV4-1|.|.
TGCGCCAGCAGCAGAGGGCGCGGAACTGAAGCTTTCTTT
CASSRGRGTEAFF
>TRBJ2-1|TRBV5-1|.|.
TGCGCCAGCAGCTGGTCTGACAATGAGCAGTTCTTC
CASSWSDNEQFF
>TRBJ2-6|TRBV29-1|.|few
TGCAGCGTTGAGGGGGGAGCTGGGGCCAACGTCCTGACTTTC
CSVEGGAGANVLTF
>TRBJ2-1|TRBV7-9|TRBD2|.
TGTGCCAGCAGCTTAGCGGCGGGGGGCCAGGCTGAGCAGTTCTTC
CASSLAAGGQAEQFF
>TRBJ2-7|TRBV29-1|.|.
TGCAGCGCTTCGAGGGGCAGGGAGTACGAGCAGTACTTC
CSASRGREYEQYF
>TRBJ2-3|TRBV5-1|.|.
TGCGCCAGCAGCTTAGGACAGAGCACAGATACGCAGTATTTT
CASSLGQSTDTQYF
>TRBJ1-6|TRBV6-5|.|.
TGTGCCAGTGGCCTTGGACGGCATAATTCACCCCTCCACTTT
CASGLGRHNSPLHF
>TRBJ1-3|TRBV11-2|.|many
TGTGCCAGCAGCTTAGAGGGGTCTCCTGGAAACACCATATATTTT
CASSLEGSPGNTIYF
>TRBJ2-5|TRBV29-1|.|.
TGCAGCGCAGGCCCTTCAGAGACCCAGTACTTC
CSAGPSETQYF
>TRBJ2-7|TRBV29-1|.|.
TGCAGCGTTGAAGGGGCTAAGACCGAGCAGTACTTC
CSVEGAKTEQYF
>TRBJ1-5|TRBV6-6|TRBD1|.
TGTGCCAGCACCCGACAGGGAAATCAGCCCCAGCATTTT
CASTRQGNQPQHF
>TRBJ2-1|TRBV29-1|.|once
TGCAGCGTTGATGAAGTTGAGCAGTTCTTC
CSVDEVEQFF
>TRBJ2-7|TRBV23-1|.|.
TGCGCCAGCAGTCAATTAACCTACGAGCAGTACTTC
CASSQLTYEQYF
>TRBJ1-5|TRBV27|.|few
TGTGCCAGCAGCCCCAAAGGGGACGGCAATCAGCCCCAGCATTTT
CASSPKGDGNQPQHF
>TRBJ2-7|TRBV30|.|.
.
CAWGTGTVLF
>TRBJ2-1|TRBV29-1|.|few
TGCAGCGTTGAAGTGGCCAGCTTTTCCTACAATGAGCAGTTCTTC
CSVEVASFSYNEQFF
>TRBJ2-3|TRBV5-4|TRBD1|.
TGTGCCAGCAGCTTGGGAGGGGACAGGGGACGCACAGATACGCAGTATTTT
CASSLGGDRGRTDTQYF
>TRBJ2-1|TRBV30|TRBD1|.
TGTGCCTGGAGTACAGGGGTTGAGCAGTTCTTC
CAWSTGVEQFF
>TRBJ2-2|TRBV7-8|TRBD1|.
TGTGCCAGCAGCCCCTCCGGGACAGGGAGTGGGGAGCTGTTTTTT
CASSPSGTGSGELFF
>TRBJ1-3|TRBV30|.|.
TGTGCCTGGAGTGTACGAGGGGTTCGGAACACCATATATTTT
CAWSVRGVRNTIYF
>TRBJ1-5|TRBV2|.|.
TGTGCCAGCAGTGAAGTACAGACTCAGCCCCAGCATTTT
CASSEVQTQPQHF
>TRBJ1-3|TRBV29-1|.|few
TGCAGCGTCGTGGACGGGAGCTCTGGAAACACCATATATTTT
CSVVDGSSGNTIYF
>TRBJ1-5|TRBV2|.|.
TGTGCCAGCAGATTCGGGGGGGTGGCCTCGGGCAATCAGCCCCAGCATTTT
CASRFGGVASGNQPQHF
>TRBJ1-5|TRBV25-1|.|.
TGTGCCAGCAGTGAGGCGGCACCCGGAATACAGCCCCAGCATTTT
CASSEAAPGIQPQHF
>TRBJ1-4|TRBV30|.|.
TGTGCCTGGAGTGACCCCCGGCGGGGGCTGAAACTGTTTTTT
CAWSDPRRGLKLFF
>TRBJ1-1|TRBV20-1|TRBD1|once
TGCAGTGCCACACAGGGGCCCCCAGCTTTCTTT
CSATQGPPAFF
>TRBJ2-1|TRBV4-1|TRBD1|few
TGCGCCAGCAGCTACCCGGGACAGGGGGACAATGAGCAGTTCTTC
CASSYPGQGDNEQFF
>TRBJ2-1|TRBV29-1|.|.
TGCAGCGTAACACGGACCGCCTACAATGAGCAGTTCTTC
CSVTRTAYNEQFF
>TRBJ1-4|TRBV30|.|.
TGTGCCTGGAGTGTATGGGGTGAAAAACTGTTTTTT
CAWSVWGEKLFF
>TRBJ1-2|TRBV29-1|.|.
TGCAGTACTGGCCAGGGCGATGGCTACACCTTC
CSTGQGDGYTF
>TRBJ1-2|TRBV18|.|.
TGTGCCAGCTCACCACCGGGGGGGGCGGAGGGCTACACCTTC
CASSPPGGAEGYTF